This T cell receptor (beta chain) was identified during a study of T cells in Graves' hyperthyroidism and ophthalmopathy. As for the study in general: Blood was drawn when the patient was first diagnosed and still untreated. Study results and limitations: Most thyroid clonotypes that were expanded above 0.001 also turned up in blood.

The definition of stable Graves' hyperthyroidism was no ophthalmopathy progression within 18 months. Patients between 18 and 65 years old had hyperthyroidism, newly diagnosed and lasting under 2 months. CDR3 length: 15 residues. With 2 bases removed from V and 9 bases from J, the gap between germline ends came to 17 bases. On this clonotype itself: No antigen is known for it.

RNA transcripts provided the source from which TCR beta CDR3 regions were amplified. A first-round RT-PCR of the TCR CDR3 used the HTBI primer set. One entry per CDR3 protein, called by TCRdb with MiXCR from the multiplex PCR reads. The repertoire includes roughly 660,000 distinct CDR3 sequences, 17% of them detected once, and around 16% sits in the top ten. The chain recombines TRBV12-3 or TRBV12-4 with TRBJ1-5; D possibly corresponds to TRBD1 (6 bases). Sequencing was done on a sample of blood. This TCR derives from a man aged 50 or older with Graves' hyperthyroidism. The CDR3 sequence is CASSLPIQGRAPQHF. CDR3 in DNA: TGTGCCAGCAGTTTACCCATACAGGGAAGGGCGCCCCAGCATTTT.